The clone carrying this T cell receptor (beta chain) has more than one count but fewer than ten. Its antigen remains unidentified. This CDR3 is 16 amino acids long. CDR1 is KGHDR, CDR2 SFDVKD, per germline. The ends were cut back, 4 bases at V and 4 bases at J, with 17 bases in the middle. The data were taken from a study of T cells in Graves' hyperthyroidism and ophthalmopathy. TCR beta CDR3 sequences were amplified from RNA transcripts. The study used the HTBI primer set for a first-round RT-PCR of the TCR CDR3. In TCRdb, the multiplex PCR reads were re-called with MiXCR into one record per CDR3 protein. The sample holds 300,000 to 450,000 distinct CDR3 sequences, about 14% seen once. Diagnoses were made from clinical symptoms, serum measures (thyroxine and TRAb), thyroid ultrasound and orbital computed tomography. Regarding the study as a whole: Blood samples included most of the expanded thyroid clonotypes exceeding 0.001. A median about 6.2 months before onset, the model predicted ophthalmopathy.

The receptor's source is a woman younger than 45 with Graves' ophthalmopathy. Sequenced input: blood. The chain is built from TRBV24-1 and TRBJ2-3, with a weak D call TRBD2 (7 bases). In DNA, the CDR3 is TGTGCCACCAGTGACCCCGTGGGGGGGCGCCCAGATACGCAGTATTTT. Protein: CATSDPVGGRPDTQYF.